The clone carrying this T cell receptor (beta chain) was counted once. Its matching antigen is unknown. This sample stems from a study of shared clonotypes between healthy human individuals. Assay runs were performed at deep level. Sequencing used immunoSEQ multiplex PCR; TCRdb keeps in-frame clones, though not all of them. The sample consists of around 530,000 clones, about 80% of them appearing once. CDR1 LGHNA and CDR2 YNFKEQ come from the germline V gene. CDR3 size: 15 residues. Trimming took 1 base from V and 2 from J; bases not matched to a gene: 3. Study conclusions and caveats: The sampled material consisted only of blood, and tissue repertoires are likely to differ. Sequencing depth was expected to influence donor clonotype sharing.

Sequencing was carried out using PBMCs. The TCR comes from a middle-aged woman in good health. Some clones in this sample may be carry-over from other donors' samples. J is TRBJ2-7 and V is TRBV4-2, with TRBD2 identical over 9 bases. The CDR3 here is CASSQGRTSAYEQYF. The CDR3 bases are TGTGCCAGCAGCCAAGGTAGGACTAGCGCCTACGAGCAGTACTTC.